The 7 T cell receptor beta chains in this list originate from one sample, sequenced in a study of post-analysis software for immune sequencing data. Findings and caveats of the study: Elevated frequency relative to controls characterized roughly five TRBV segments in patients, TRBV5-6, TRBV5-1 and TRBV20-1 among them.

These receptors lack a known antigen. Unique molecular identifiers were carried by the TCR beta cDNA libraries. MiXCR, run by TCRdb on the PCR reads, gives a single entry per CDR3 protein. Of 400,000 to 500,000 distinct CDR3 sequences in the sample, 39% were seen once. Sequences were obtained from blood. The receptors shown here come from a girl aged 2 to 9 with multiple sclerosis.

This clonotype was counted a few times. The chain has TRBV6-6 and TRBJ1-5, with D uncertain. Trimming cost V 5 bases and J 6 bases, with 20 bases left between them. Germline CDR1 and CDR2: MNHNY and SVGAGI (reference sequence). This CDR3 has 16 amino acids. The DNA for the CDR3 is TGTGCCAGCAGTCGGGCGGACGGCCCAGTGGGTCAGCCCCAGCATTTT. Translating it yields CASSRADGPVGQPQHF.

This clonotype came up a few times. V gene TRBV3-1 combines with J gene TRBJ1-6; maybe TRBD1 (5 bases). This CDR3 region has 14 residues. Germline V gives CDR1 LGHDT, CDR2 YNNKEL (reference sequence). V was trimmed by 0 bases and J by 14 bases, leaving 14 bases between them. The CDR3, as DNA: TGTGCCAGCAGCCAAGAAGGGGCCGGCCCGGCCCTCCACTTT. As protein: CASSQEGAGPALHF.

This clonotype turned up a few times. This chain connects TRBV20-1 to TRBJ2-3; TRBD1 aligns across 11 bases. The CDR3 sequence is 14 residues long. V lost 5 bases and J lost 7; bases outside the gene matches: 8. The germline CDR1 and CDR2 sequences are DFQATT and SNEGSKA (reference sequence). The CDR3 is CSAFPGTGGHTQYF. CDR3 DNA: TGCAGTGCTTTCCCCGGGACAGGGGGTCATACGCAGTATTTT.

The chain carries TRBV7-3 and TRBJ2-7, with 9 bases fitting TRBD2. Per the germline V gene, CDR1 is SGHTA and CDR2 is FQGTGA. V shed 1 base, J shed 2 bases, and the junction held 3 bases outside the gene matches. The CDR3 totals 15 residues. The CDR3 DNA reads TGTGCCAGCAGCTTAATAGCGGGGGAAACCTACGAGCAGTACTTC. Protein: CASSLIAGETYEQYF. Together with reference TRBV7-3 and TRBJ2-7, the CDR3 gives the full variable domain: GAGVSQTPSNKVTEKGKYVELRCDPISGHTALYWYRQSLGQGPEFLIYFQGTGAADDSGLPNDRFFAVRPEGSVSTLKIQRTERGDSAVYLCASSLIAGETYEQYFGPGTRLTVT.

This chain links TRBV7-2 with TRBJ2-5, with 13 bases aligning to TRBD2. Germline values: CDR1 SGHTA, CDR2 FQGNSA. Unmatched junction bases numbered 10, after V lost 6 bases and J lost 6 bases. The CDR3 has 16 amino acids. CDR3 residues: CASSGLAGVPSKTQYF. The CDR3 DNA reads TGTGCCAGCAGTGGACTAGCGGGGGTCCCCTCCAAGACCCAGTACTTC.

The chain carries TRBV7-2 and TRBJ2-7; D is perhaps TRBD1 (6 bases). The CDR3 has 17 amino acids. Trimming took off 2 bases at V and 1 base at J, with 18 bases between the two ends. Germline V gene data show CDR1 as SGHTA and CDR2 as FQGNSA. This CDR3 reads CASSLPSLGQLSYEQYF. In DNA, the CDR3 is TGTGCCAGCAGCTTACCCTCCCTTGGACAGCTTTCCTACGAGCAGTACTTC.

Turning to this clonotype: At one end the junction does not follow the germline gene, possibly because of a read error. DNA for the CDR3: TGTGTCATCAGTGAAGGGACAGGCGAGTTCTTC. Translating gives CVISEGTGEFF. The rearrangement uses TRBV10-3 and TRBJ2-1; the match to TRBD1 covers 8 bases. Germline CDR1 ENHRY, CDR2 SYGVKD. This CDR3 is 11 amino acids long.